The rows below give T cell receptor beta chains drawn from one sample of a study of response to subunit inactivated influenza vaccine. TCRdb processed the RT-PCR reads anew with MiXCR; each CDR3 protein has one entry. Among around 710,000 distinct CDR3 sequences listed, about 14% were seen once. Sequences were derived from PBMCs from blood, sampled 14 to 15 days before vaccination. These receptors all stem from a man aged 50 or older who received an inactivated influenza vaccine. CDR3s include the opening cysteine and the closing phenylalanine or tryptophan. Fields, in order: J gene, D gene, V gene, clone size, CDR3 protein, CDR3 DNA. The D gene is left open where the match is weak. Some rows mark clone size as missing; the rest say once, few, many or name a class of expanded clone.

TRBJ2-1 | TRBD1 | TRBV7-9 | - | CASSWTGTGINEQFF | TGTGCCAGCAGCTGGACCGGGACAGGGATCAATGAGCAGTTCTTC
TRBJ1-6 | - | TRBV28 | - | CASSFGPGGEDSPLHF | TGTGCCAGCAGTTTCGGGCCGGGGGGAGAGGATTCACCCCTCCACTTT
TRBJ2-1 | TRBD2 | TRBV7-8 | many | CASSLRAGGLDNNEQFF | TGTGCCAGCAGCTTACGAGCGGGGGGGCTCGATAACAATGAGCAGTTCTTC
TRBJ2-1 | - | TRBV7-2 | - | CASSPESHSYNEQFF | TGTGCCAGCAGCCCCGAGAGCCACTCCTACAATGAGCAGTTCTTC
TRBJ2-7 | TRBD1 | TRBV7-2 | - | CASSGTVYEQYF | TGTGCCAGCAGCGGGACAGTATACGAGCAGTACTTC
TRBJ2-7 | - | TRBV11-3 | - | CASSYGSGTKTQYF | TGTGCCAGCAGTTATGGGTCGGGGACAAAAACCCAGTACTTC
TRBJ1-1 | - | TRBV5-1 | - | CASSFLSGRGEAFF | TGCGCCAGCAGCTTCCTGTCAGGGCGGGGTGAAGCTTTCTTT
TRBJ2-4 | TRBD1 | TRBV5-5 | - | CASSLEHGTGMVVQYF | TGTGCCAGCAGCTTGGAGCACGGGACAGGGATGGTGGTTCAGTACTTC
TRBJ2-3 | TRBD2 | TRBV4-2 | few | CASSPYGDYTDTQYF | TGTGCCAGCAGCCCGTACGGGGACTACACAGATACGCAGTATTTT
TRBJ2-1 | - | TRBV12-3/TRBV12-4 | few | CASSFGSVNEQFF | TGTGCCAGCAGTTTTGGGTCAGTTAATGAGCAGTTCTTC